These 3 T cell receptor beta chains came from one sample sequenced in a study of blood T cell repertoires in COVID-19. Profiling relied on immunoSEQ multiplex PCR, and the TCRdb table lists in-frame clones only, not all of them. The sample has fewer than 200,000 clones, roughly 80% seen once. The sequencing input was peripheral blood. Receptors originate from a man aged 55 to 69 with acute or convalescent COVID-19.

This chain joins TRBV30 and TRBJ1-1; possibly TRBD1 for D (5 bases). Germline CDR1 and CDR2: GTSNPN and SVGIG (reference sequence). With 7 bases removed from V and 12 bases from J, the gap between germline ends came to 21 bases. The CDR3 is made up of 12 amino acids. The CDR3 loop reads CAYTSGLGRSFF. CDR3 in DNA: TGTGCCTACACATCAGGGTTGGGGCGGTCTTTCTTT.

The chain recombines TRBV6-5 with TRBJ2-7, with D possibly TRBD1 on 5 matching bases. The CDR3 is 15 residues long. In germline, CDR1 is MNHEY, CDR2 SVGAGI. Trimming left V 2 bases short and J 0 bases short, with 11 bases between. Written as DNA, the CDR3 is TGTGCCAGCAGTTACGGGGCACCAGCCTCCTACGAGCAGTACTTC. Translating it yields CASSYGAPASYEQYF.

This clone was seen just once. The chain couples TRBV5-5 to TRBJ2-7, with 8 bases identical to TRBD1. This CDR3 has 18 amino acids. The trim removed 2 bases at V and 2 bases at J, leaving 15 bases unmatched. Germline-derived CDR1 and CDR2 are SGHKS and YYEKEE (reference sequence). The CDR3 coding sequence is TGTGCCAGCAGCTTCCAGGTTTTATCGGGACAGGTCACCTACGAGCAGTACTTC. Protein sequence: CASSFQVLSGQVTYEQYF.